The TCR beta chain under discussion was sequenced for a study of T cell changes during pregnancy in multiple sclerosis. V was clipped by 3 bases and J by 1 base, with 9 bases between them. Germline V lookup: CDR1 MNHEY, CDR2 SMNVEV (reference sequence). The CDR3 length is 14 residues. Sequencing used immunoSEQ multiplex PCR; TCRdb keeps in-frame clones, though not all of them. This repertoire shows tens of thousands of clones, just over 90% found once; its top ten account for approximately 2%. The genes are TRBV27 and TRBJ2-5; D gene unclear. The source of this sequence is a female donor in good health, enrolled as a control in a pregnancy study. The sequences come from peripheral blood, collected in the second trimester of pregnancy. The CDR3 DNA reads TGTGCCAGCAGTTTTAATACAGCCCAAGAGACCCAGTACTTC. This encodes CASSFNTAQETQYF.